This entry is about one T cell receptor (beta chain). Antigen: not known. Other DNA variants within this sample encode the same CDR3. CDR1 and CDR2 (germline): SGHRS, YFSETQ. CDR3 size: 13 residues. Trimming left V 5 bases short and J 2 bases short, with 11 bases between. This sample stems from a study of cytomegalovirus exposure and HLA in healthy donors. Study results and limitations: In vitro testing confirmed three CMV-associated chains as specific for CMV antigens. Overall, about 160 TCR beta chains were annotated as cytomegalovirus-associated.

Researchers ran the PCR with 60 Vbeta and 13 Jbeta primers. Assay: immunoSEQ multiplex PCR; the TCRdb copy retains only in-frame clones and omits some. Of some 170,000 clones listed, around 79% are singletons. This receptor was obtained from a middle-aged man in good health and CMV-seropositive. Sequencing used PBMCs. This chain links TRBV5-1 with TRBJ2-7; maybe TRBD2 (6 bases). The CDR3 spells CASSAGRTYEQYF. The CDR3 region has the DNA TGCGCCAGCAGTGCGGGACGAACCTACGAGCAGTACTTC.